This T cell receptor beta chain stems from a study of CXCR3-negative and CXCR3-positive naive CD8 T cells. The study's findings and limits: Higher TRB CDR3 hydrophobicity marked CXCR3-positive naive cells relative to CXCR3-negative naive cells.

The CDR3 covers 15 residues. The germline V gene has CDR1 SGHRS and CDR2 YFSETQ. Carrying UMI labels, the TRB cDNA libraries were prepared through 5' RACE. Using the 5' RACE reads, TCRdb records one entry per CDR3 protein without DNA. The table for this sample gives 65,000 to 90,000 distinct CDR3 sequences. Note on this clonotype: The antigen is not known.

This receptor was identified in a human donor in good health. Some clones in this sample may be carry-over from other donors' samples. V is TRBV5-1 and J is TRBJ1-2; TCRdb designates TRBD1, a call that cannot be tested without DNA. Specimen: naive CXCR3+ CD8+ T cells from blood. As for subset: CD45RO-CCR7+CD27+CD95- naive CD8+ T cells expressing CXCR3 (TNR3+). CDR3 amino acids: CASSAGQGGYDGYTF.